A single sample gave rise to the 5 T cell receptor beta chains below, sequenced in a study of somatic mutations in cytotoxic T cells in rheumatoid arthritis. The assay was immunoSEQ multiplex PCR, and TCRdb's table has in-frame clones only and misses some. The sample lists about 2,100 clones; approximately 81% were seen once. The sequenced sample consisted of CD8+ T cells sorted from blood. These TCRs come from a man aged 55 to 70 with rheumatoid arthritis.

The chain couples TRBV28 to TRBJ1-4, with 7 bases identical to TRBD1. The CDR3 extends over 14 amino acids. Germline V lookup: CDR1 MDHEN, CDR2 SYDVKM. Germline trimming cut 5 bases from V and 8 bases from J; bases unmatched to any gene: 8. The chain's CDR3 is CASSIDREQEKLFF. The CDR3 nucleotides read TGTGCCAGCAGTATTGACAGGGAACAAGAAAAACTGTTTTTT.

CDR3 sequence: CASSLKGQGPSGYTF. CDR3 sequence (DNA): TGTGCCAGCAGTTTAAAGGGACAGGGACCCTCTGGCTACACCTTC. V and J are TRBV28 and TRBJ1-2, with TRBD1 matching over 9 bases. Germline V gene data show CDR1 as MDHEN and CDR2 as SYDVKM. V was clipped by 2 bases and J by 7 bases; unmatched bases: 8. CDR3 length: 15 residues.

The sample holds a few counts of this clone. This chain joins TRBV9 and TRBJ2-3, with 13 bases identical to TRBD2. The ends lost 0 bases at V and 3 bases at J; junction bases unmatched: 7. Germline CDR1 and CDR2: SGDLS and YYNGEE. The CDR3 is 18 residues long. The CDR3 reads CASSVARTSGGRTDTQYF. CDR3 sequence (DNA): TGTGCCAGCAGCGTAGCCCGGACTAGCGGGGGAAGGACAGATACGCAGTATTTT.

The chain employs TRBV11-2 and TRBJ2-7; 8 nucleotides agree with TRBD2. Germline values: CDR1 SGHAT, CDR2 FQNNGV. CDR3 length equals 13 residues. Trimming cost V 5 bases and J 4 bases; bases outside gene matches: 4. The DNA of the CDR3 is TGTGCCAGCAGCCCCGGGAGGGTATACGAGCAGTACTTC. Translation gives CASSPGRVYEQYF.

The CDR3 region is CASSSGTTSLVTDTQYF. The CDR3 DNA reads TGTGCCAGCAGCTCAGGGACGACTAGCCTGGTCACAGATACGCAGTATTTT. The chain combines TRBV5-6 with TRBJ2-3, with TRBD2 matching over 7 bases. Germline CDR1 and CDR2: SGHDT and YYEEEE. The CDR3 has 17 residues. Trimming took 3 bases from V and 2 from J; bases not matched to a gene: 12.